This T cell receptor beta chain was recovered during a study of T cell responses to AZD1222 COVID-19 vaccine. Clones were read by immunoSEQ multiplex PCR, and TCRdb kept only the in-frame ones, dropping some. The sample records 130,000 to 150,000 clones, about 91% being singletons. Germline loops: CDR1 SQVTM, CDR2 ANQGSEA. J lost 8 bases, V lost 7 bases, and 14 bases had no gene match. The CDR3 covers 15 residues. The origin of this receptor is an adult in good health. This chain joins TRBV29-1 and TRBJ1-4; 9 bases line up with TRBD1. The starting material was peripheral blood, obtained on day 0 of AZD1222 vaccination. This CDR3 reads CSASPGTGPEEKLFF. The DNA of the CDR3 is TGCAGCGCCAGTCCCGGGACAGGGCCGGAGGAAAAACTGTTTTTT.